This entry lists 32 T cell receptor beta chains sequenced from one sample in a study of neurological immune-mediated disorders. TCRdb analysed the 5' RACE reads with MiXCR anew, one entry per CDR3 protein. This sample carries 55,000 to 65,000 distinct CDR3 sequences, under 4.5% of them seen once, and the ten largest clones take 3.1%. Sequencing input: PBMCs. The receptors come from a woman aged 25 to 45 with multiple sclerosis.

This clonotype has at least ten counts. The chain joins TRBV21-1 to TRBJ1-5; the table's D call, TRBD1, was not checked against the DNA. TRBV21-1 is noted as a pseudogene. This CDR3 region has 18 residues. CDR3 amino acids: CASSKFMVCSGDGQPQHF. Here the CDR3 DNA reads TGTGCCAGCAGCAAATTTATGGTGTGTTCAGGGGATGGTCAGCCCCAGCATTTT.

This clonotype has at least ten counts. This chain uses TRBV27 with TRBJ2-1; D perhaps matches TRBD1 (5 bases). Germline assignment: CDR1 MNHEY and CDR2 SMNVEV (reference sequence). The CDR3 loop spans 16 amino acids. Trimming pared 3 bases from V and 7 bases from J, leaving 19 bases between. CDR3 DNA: TGTGCCAGCAGTTTCCTTGGGGCAGCTTTAGGGAATGAGCAGTTCTTC. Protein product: CASSFLGAALGNEQFF.

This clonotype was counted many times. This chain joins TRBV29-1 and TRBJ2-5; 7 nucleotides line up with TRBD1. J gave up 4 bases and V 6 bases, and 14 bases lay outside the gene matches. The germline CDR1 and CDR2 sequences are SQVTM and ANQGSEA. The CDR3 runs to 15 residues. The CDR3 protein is CSVLKHEGGSETQYF. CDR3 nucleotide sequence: TGCAGCGTACTTAAACACGAAGGGGGCTCAGAGACCCAGTACTTC.

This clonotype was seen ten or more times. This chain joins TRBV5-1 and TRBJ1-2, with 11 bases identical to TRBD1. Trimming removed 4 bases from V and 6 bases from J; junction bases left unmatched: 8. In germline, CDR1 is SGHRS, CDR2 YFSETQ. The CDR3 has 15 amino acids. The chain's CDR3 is CASSQGQGVFDGYTF. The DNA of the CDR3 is TGCGCCAGCAGCCAGGGACAGGGGGTATTTGATGGCTACACCTTC.

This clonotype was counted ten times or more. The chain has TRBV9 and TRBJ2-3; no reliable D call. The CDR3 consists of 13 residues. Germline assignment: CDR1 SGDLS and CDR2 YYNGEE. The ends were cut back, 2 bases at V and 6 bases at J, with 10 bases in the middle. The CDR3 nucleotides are TGTGCCAGCAGCGTCGGAGAGGATGATACGCAGTATTTT. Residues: CASSVGEDDTQYF.

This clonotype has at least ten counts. The CDR3 sequence is CASSQGTRNSPLHF. Written as DNA, the CDR3 is TGTGCCAGCAGCCAGGGTACGAGGAATTCACCCCTCCACTTT. The chain recombines TRBV3-1 with TRBJ1-6; the D is unclear. The germline gives CDR1 LGHDT, CDR2 YNNKEL (reference sequence). There are 14 residues in the CDR3. The V end lost 3 bases, the J end lost 7 bases, and 10 bases lay between the germline ends. The full variable domain, rest sourced from reference TRBV3-1 and TRBJ1-6, is DTAVSQTPKYLVTQMGNDKSIKCEQNLGHDTMYWYKQDSKKFLKIMFSYNNKELIINETVPNRFSPKSPDKAHLNLHINSLELGDSAVYFCASSQGTRNSPLHFGNGTRLTVT.

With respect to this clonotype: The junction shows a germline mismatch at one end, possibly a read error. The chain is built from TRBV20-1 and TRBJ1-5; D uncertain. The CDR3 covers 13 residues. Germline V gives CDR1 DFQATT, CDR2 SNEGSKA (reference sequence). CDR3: CSAPLQSGQPQNF. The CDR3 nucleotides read TGCAGTGCTCCCCTACAGTCAGGTCAGCCCCAGAATTTT.

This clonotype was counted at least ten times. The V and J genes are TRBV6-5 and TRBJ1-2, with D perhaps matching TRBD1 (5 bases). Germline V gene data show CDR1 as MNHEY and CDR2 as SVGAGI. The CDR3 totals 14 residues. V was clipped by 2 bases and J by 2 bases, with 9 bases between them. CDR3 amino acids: CASSYRDENYGYTF. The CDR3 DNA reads TGTGCCAGCAGTTACCGGGACGAAAACTATGGCTACACCTTC.

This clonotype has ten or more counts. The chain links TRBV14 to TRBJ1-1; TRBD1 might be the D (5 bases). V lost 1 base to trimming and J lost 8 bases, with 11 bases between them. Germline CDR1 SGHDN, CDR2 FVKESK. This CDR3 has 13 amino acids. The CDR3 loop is CASSQVMGVEAFF. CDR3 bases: TGTGCCAGCAGCCAAGTAATGGGGGTAGAAGCTTTCTTT. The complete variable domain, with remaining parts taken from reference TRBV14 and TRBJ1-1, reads EAGVTQFPSHSVIEKGQTVTLRCDPISGHDNLYWYRRVMGKEIKFLLHFVKESKQDESGMPNNRFLAERTGGTYSTLKVQPAELEDSGVYFCASSQVMGVEAFFGQGTRLTVV.

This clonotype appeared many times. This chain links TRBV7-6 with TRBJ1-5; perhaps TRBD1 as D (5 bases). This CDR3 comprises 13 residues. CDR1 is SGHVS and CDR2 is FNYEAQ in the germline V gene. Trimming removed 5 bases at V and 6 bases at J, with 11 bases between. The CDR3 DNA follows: TGTGCCAGCAGCCCAGGGAAGGGTCAGCCCCAGCATTTT. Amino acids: CASSPGKGQPQHF.

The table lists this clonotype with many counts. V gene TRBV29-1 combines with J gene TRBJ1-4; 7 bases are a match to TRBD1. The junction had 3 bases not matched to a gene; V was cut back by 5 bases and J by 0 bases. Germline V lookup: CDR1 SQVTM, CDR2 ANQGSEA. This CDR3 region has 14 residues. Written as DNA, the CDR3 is TGCAGCGTTCCAGGGGGGGCAACTAATGAAAAACTGTTTTTT. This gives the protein CSVPGGATNEKLFF.

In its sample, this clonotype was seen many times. CDR3 protein: CASSQDRGATDTQYF. CDR3 nucleotide sequence: TGTGCCAGCAGCCAAGATCGGGGTGCCACAGATACGCAGTATTTT. J is TRBJ2-3 and V is TRBV3-1; possibly TRBD2 for D (5 bases). Trimming removed 0 bases from V and 2 bases from J, with 9 bases in between. The CDR3 totals 15 residues. CDR1 is LGHDT, CDR2 YNNKEL, per germline (reference sequence).

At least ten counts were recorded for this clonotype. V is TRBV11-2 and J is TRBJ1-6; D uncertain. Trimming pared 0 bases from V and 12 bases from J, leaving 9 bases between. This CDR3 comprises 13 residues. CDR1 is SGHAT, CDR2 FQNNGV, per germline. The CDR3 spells CASSLELVQPLHF. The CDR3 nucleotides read TGTGCCAGCAGCTTAGAGTTGGTGCAACCCCTCCACTTT.

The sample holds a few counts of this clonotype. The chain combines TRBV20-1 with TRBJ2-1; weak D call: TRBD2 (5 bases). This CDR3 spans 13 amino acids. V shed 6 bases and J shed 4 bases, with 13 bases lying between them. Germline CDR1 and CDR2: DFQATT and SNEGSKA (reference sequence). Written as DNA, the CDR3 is TGCAGTGCCGTAGCGAGACAATACAATGAGCAGTTCTTC. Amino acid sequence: CSAVARQYNEQFF.

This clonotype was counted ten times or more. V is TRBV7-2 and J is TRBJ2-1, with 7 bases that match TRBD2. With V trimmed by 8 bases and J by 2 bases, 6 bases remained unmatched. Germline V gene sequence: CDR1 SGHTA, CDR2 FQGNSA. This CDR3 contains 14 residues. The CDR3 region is CASDKGGPYNEQFF. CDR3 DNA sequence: TGTGCCAGCGATAAGGGAGGGCCCTACAATGAGCAGTTCTTC.

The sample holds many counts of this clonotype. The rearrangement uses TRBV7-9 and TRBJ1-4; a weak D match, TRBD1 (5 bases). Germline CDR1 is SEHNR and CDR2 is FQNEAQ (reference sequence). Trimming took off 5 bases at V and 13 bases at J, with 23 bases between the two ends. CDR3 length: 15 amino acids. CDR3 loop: CASSPLAAGYGGLFF. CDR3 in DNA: TGTGCCAGCAGCCCCCTGGCTGCCGGCTACGGGGGACTGTTTTTT.

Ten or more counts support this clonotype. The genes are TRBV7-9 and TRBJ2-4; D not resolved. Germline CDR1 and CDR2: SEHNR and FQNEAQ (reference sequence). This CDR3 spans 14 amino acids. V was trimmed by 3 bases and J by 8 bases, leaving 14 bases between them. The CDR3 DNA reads TGTGCCAGCAGCTTGGGTACCGGGCCATACATTCAGTACTTC. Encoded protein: CASSLGTGPYIQYF.

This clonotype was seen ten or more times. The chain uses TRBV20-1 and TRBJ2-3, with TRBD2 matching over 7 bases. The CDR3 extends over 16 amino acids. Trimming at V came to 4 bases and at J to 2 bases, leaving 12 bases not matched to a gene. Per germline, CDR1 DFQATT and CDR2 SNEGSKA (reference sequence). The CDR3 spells CSATRSGKFSTDTQYF. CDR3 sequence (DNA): TGCAGTGCTACCCGAAGCGGGAAGTTCTCCACAGATACGCAGTATTTT.

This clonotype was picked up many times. CDR3 coding DNA: TGTGCCAGCAGCCTAGAGAGTGGCCAGTTCTTC. It translates to CASSLESGQFF. This chain connects TRBV6-6 to TRBJ2-1; D remains ambiguous. CDR3 length equals 11 residues. CDR1 MNHNY and CDR2 SVGAGI come from the germline V gene (reference sequence). The V gene lost 6 bases and the J gene lost 13 bases, with 13 bases spanning the gap.

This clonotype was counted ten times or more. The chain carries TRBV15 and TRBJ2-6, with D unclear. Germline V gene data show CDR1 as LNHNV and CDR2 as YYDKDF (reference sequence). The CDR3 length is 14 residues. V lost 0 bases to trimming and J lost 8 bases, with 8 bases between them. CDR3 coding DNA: TGTGCCACCAGCAGAGATTTGGGGACCAACGTCCTGACTTTC. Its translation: CATSRDLGTNVLTF.

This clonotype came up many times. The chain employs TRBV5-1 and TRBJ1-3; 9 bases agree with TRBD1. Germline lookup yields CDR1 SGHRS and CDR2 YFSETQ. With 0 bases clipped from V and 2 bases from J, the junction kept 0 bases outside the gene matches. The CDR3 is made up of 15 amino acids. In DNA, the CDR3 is TGCGCCAGCAGCTTGGGACAGGGGGCTGGAAACACCATATATTTT. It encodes CASSLGQGAGNTIYF.

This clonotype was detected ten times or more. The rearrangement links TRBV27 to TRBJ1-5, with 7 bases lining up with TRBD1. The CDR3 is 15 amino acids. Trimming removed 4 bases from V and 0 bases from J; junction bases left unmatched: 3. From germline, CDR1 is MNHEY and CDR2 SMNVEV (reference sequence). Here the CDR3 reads CASSSGTDSNQPQHF. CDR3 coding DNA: TGTGCCAGCAGTTCCGGGACAGATAGCAATCAGCCCCAGCATTTT.

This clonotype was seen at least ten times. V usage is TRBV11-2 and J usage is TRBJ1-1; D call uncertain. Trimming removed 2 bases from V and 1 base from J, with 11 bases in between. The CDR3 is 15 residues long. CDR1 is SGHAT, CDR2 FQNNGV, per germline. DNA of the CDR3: TGTGCCAGCAGCTTATGGGCAATGGCGAACACTGAAGCTTTCTTT. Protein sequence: CASSLWAMANTEAFF.

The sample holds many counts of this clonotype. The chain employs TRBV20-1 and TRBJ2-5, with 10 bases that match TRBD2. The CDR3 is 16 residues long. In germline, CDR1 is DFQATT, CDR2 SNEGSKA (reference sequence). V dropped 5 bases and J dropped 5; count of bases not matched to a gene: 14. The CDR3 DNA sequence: TGCAGTGCTTGGCCCGGGAGCGGGGGGGCCGGGGAGACCCAGTACTTC. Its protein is CSAWPGSGGAGETQYF.

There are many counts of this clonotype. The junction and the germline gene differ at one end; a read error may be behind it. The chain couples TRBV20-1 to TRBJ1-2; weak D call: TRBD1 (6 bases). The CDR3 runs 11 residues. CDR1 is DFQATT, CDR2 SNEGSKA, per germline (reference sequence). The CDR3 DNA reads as TGCAGTGCTAGTCGGGCAGGGGATGAAAACTTC. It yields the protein CSASRAGDENF.

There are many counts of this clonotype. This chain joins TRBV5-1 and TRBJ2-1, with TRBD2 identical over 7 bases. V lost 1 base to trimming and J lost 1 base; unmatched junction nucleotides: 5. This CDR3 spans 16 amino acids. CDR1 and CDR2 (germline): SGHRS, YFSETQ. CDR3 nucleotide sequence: TGCGCCAGCAGCTTGTTAGCTAGCGGTTCCTACAATGAGCAGTTCTTC. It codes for CASSLLASGSYNEQFF.

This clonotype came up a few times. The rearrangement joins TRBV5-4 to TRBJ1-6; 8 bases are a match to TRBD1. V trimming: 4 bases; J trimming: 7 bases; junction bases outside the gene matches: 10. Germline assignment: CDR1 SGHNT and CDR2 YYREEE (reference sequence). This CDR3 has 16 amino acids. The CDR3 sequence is CASSTLRQGNNSPLHF. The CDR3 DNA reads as TGTGCCAGCAGCACTCTGAGACAGGGGAACAATTCACCCCTCCACTTT. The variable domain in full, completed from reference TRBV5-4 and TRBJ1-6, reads ETGVTQSPTHLIKTRGQQVTLRCSSQSGHNTVSWYQQALGQGPQFIFQYYREEENGRGNFPPRFSGLQFPNYSSELNVNALELDDSALYLCASSTLRQGNNSPLHFGNGTRLTVT.

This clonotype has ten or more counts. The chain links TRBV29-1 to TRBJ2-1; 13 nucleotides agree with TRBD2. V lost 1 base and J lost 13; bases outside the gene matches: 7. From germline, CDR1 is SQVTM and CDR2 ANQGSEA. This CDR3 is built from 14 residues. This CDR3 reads CSVEARLAGGRQFF. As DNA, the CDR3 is TGCAGCGTTGAAGCCCGACTAGCGGGGGGCCGTCAGTTCTTC.

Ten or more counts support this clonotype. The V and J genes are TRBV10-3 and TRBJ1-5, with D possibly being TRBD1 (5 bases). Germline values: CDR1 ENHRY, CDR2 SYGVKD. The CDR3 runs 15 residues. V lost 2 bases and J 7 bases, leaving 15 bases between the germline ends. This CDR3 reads CAISEGQGLGQPQHF. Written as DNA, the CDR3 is TGTGCCATCAGTGAGGGGCAGGGTTTAGGACAGCCCCAGCATTTT.

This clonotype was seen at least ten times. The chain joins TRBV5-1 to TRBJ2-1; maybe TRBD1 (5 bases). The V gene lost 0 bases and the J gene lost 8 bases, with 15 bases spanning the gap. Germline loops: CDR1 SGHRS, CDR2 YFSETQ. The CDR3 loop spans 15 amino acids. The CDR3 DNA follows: TGCGCCAGCAGCTTGGGTAGCAGCCAGGGTGATGAGCAGTTCTTC. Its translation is CASSLGSSQGDEQFF.

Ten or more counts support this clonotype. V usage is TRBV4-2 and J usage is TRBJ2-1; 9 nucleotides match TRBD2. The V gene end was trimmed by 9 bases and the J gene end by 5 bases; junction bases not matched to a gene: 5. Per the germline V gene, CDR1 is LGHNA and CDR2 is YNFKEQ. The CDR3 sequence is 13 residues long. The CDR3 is CASTGTSHNEQFF. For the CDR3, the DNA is TGTGCCAGTACAGGGACTAGCCACAATGAGCAGTTCTTC.

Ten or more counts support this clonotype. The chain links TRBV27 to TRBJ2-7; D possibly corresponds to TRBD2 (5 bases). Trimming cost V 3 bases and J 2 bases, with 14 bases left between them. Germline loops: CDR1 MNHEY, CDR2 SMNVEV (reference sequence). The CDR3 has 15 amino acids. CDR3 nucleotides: TGTGCCAGCAGTTTTGAGAGCGGTCGGACCTACGAGCAGTACTTC. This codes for CASSFESGRTYEQYF.